Each of the 6 T cell receptor beta chains below was sequenced from the same sample in a study of OX40 agonist ivuxolimab in advanced cancers. Library method: the immunoSEQ multiplex PCR assay. In its TCRdb copy, this immuneACCESS table keeps in-frame sequences only and misses some clones. Where compared with another copy, unresolved V genes explain less than half of these, and the others have no known cause. The sample table holds 30,000 or so clones, of which about 80% were seen once. The ten largest clones add up to around 16% of the sample. The starting material was CD4+ or CD8+ T cells sorted from blood, obtained in a trial of the OX40 agonist ivuxolimab. These receptor sequences come from an adult with an advanced solid tumor such as melanoma, head and neck, liver or kidney cancer.

The chain has TRBV7-9 and TRBJ2-7; 7 bases line up with TRBD2. CDR3 length: 16 amino acids. V lost 1 base and J lost 6; bases outside the gene matches: 12. Germline CDR1 reads SEHNR; CDR2 reads FQNEAQ (reference sequence). Written as DNA, the CDR3 is TGTGCCAGCAGCTTAGTTGCGGGGGAGCCCCTCTTCGAGCAGTACTTC. Its protein product is CASSLVAGEPLFEQYF.

This chain joins TRBV4-1 and TRBJ1-1; possible D gene TRBD1, 6 bases. With 0 bases removed from V and 1 base from J, the gap between germline ends came to 9 bases. Germline V lookup: CDR1 MGHRA, CDR2 YSYEKL. The CDR3 is 15 residues long. CDR3 in amino acids: CASSQDSRGNTEAFF. The CDR3, as DNA: TGCGCCAGCAGCCAAGATTCCAGGGGGAACACTGAAGCTTTCTTT.

This clone was observed once. The J gene is TRBJ2-1, the V gene TRBV11-2, with 10 bases identical to TRBD2. Trimming removed 4 bases from V and 4 bases from J; junction bases left unmatched: 4. CDR1 is SGHAT, CDR2 FQNNGV, per germline. The CDR3 is made up of 15 amino acids. The CDR3 DNA reads TGTGCCAGCAGCTACGGGACTAGCGTTTACAATGAGCAGTTCTTC. Its translation is CASSYGTSVYNEQFF.

The chain recombines TRBV2 with TRBJ2-3, with TRBD2 as a possible D gene (6 bases). The V end was cut by 7 bases, the J end by 5 bases, with 16 bases between. The CDR3 runs to 14 residues. Germline loops: CDR1 SNHLY, CDR2 FYNNEI. The CDR3 DNA reads as TGTGCCAGCACCGCCGGGACTCTACGAGATACGCAGTATTTT. It translates to CASTAGTLRDTQYF.

The V and J genes are TRBV5-1 and TRBJ1-2; no clear D. V dropped 1 base and J dropped 1 base, with 11 bases sitting between them. The CDR3 extends over 15 amino acids. The germline V gene encodes CDR1 SGHRS and CDR2 YFSETQ. The CDR3 DNA sequence: TGCGCCAGCAGCTTGACGGCTCTTGGTAACTATGGCTACACCTTC. It encodes CASSLTALGNYGYTF. Together with reference TRBV5-1 and TRBJ1-2, the CDR3 gives the full variable domain: KAGVTQTPRYLIKTRGQQVTLSCSPISGHRSVSWYQQTPGQGLQFLFEYFSETQRNKGNFPGRFSGRQFSNSRSEMNVSTLELGDSALYLCASSLTALGNYGYTFGSGTRLTVV.

V is TRBV15 and J is TRBJ1-2; TRBD1 aligns across 7 bases. Germline assignment: CDR1 LNHNV and CDR2 YYDKDF (reference sequence). After removal of 3 bases from V and 0 bases from J, the junction contained 7 bases not matched to a gene. The CDR3 loop spans 16 amino acids. CDR3 region: CATSRPGQVPNYGYTF. DNA of the CDR3: TGTGCCACCAGCAGGCCCGGACAGGTTCCTAACTATGGCTACACCTTC.